This T cell receptor beta chain was retrieved from a study of beta chain features in type 1 diabetes. Study-level results: Among all four CD4+ subsets, Type 1 diabetes patients had TCRB CDR3s that were moderately but significantly shorter.

Donors contributed one heparinised blood draw apiece, averaging roughly 0.12 L. Each population that was sorted was more than 98% pure. This clone was seen only a few times. Antigen specificity is unknown. V shed 4 bases and J shed 4 bases, with 17 bases lying between them. There are 15 residues in the CDR3. Germline lookup yields CDR1 SGDLS and CDR2 YYNGEE. Expressed TCRB transcripts got sequenced, as all isolated RNA was reverse transcribed. Sequencing was performed with immunoSEQ multiplex PCR; in TCRdb, only in-frame clones are kept and a portion is missing. The sample lists about 650,000 clones; roughly an eighth were seen once.

Sequencing was performed on naive CD4+ T cells from blood. The V call is TRBV9, the J call TRBJ1-2; no reliable D call. This receptor was obtained from a young man with type 1 diabetes. The CDR3 DNA sequence: TGTGCCAGCAGCCCGGCGACTGATCCGGGCTATGGCTACACCTTC. It translates to CASSPATDPGYGYTF.